A single sample is the source of the 6 T cell receptor beta chains below, sequenced in a study of a mutant IDH1 vaccine in newly diagnosed glioma. Their antigens remain unidentified. The repertoire was sequenced with immunoSEQ multiplex PCR; TCRdb's copy has only in-frame clones and lacks some. The table shows around 57,000 clones, with around four fifths occurring only once. Sample time point: week 35, safety follow-up. Vaccination used 300 ug of mutant IDH1 20-mer peptide per dose, with topical imiquimod. The sequencing here drew on PBMCs, taken from a glioma patient whose treatment included an IDH1 peptide vaccine. The receptors were gathered from a man aged 30 to 45 with glioma.

The DNA of the CDR3 is TGCGCCAGCAGCTTGGGAGGGGGGCAAGGAACTGAAGCTTTCTTT. Protein product: CASSLGGGQGTEAFF. The chain combines TRBV5-1 with TRBJ1-1, with a tentative D call TRBD1 (6 bases). The germline V and J ends were trimmed by 0 bases and 5 bases, with 14 bases remaining between them. The germline V gene encodes CDR1 SGHRS and CDR2 YFSETQ. This CDR3 has 15 amino acids.

This rearrangement joins TRBV9 to TRBJ1-1; possibly TRBD1 for D (6 bases). The V gene's germline CDR1 is SGDLS and CDR2 YYNGEE. The CDR3 is 15 residues long. V was clipped by 4 bases and J by 1 base, with 14 bases between them. The CDR3 loop is CASSRTGLGNTEAFF. The CDR3 DNA sequence: TGTGCCAGCAGCCGTACAGGGTTGGGGAACACTGAAGCTTTCTTT.

The chain recombines TRBV6-5 with TRBJ2-4; D is ambiguous. CDR1 is MNHEY, CDR2 SVGAGI, per germline. Trimming stripped 6 bases from V and 8 bases from J, with 20 bases between. The CDR3 totals 15 residues. The chain's CDR3 is CASSPTPSRSYIQYF. CDR3 nucleotide sequence: TGTGCCAGCAGCCCCACCCCCAGCAGGTCCTACATTCAGTACTTC.

V usage is TRBV2 and J usage is TRBJ2-7; TRBD1 matches 8 bases. CDR1 and CDR2 (germline): SNHLY, FYNNEI. CDR3 length equals 13 residues. The trim removed 9 bases at V and 6 bases at J, leaving 10 bases unmatched. DNA for the CDR3: TGTGCCAGTATTCGGGACAGGCAAGCCGAGCAGTACTTC. Translating gives CASIRDRQAEQYF.

The chain couples TRBV7-2 to TRBJ2-7; possible D gene TRBD2, 6 bases. Germline CDR1 reads SGHTA; CDR2 reads FQGNSA. Trimming pared 2 bases from V and 5 bases from J, leaving 28 bases between. The CDR3 length is 19 residues. In DNA, the CDR3 is TGTGCCAGCAGCTTACGTTATCCGAGGGACCCGGGAGTTGCCCACGAGCAGTACTTC. Amino acids: CASSLRYPRDPGVAHEQYF.

The rearrangement uses TRBV6-5 and TRBJ2-7; tentative D call: TRBD1 (5 bases). CDR3 length: 13 residues. Deletions cut 4 bases from V and 7 bases from J, with 14 bases between. Germline lookup yields CDR1 MNHEY and CDR2 SVGAGI. CDR3 sequence (DNA): TGTGCCAGCAGTTCCGCCCCAAAGGGGGAGCAGTACTTC. This sequence encodes CASSSAPKGEQYF.